This paragraph covers one T cell receptor beta chain sequence. With a J-beta primer mix and a sample-barcoded 5' primer, a second PCR ran 7 to 11 cycles. TCRdb re-analysed the 5' RACE reads in MiXCR, keeping a single row per CDR3 protein. The table has about 500,000 distinct CDR3 sequences, less than 25% seen once. The J segment lost 8 bases and the V segment lost 6 bases, leaving 9 bases of the junction unmatched. This CDR3 has 12 residues. Germline V gene sequence: CDR1 SQVTM, CDR2 ANQGSEA. This sample was included in a study of blood T cells in healthy people across ages. In addition, the sample was reused for a study of T cells of mothers and their children.

The sequence was obtained from a boy between 10 and 17 years old in good health. The sample consisted of blood. V is TRBV29-1 and J is TRBJ1-1; 7 bases are a match to TRBD1. CDR3 sequence: CSVARDSDEAFF. DNA of the CDR3: TGCAGCGTGGCCCGGGACAGCGACGAAGCTTTCTTT.